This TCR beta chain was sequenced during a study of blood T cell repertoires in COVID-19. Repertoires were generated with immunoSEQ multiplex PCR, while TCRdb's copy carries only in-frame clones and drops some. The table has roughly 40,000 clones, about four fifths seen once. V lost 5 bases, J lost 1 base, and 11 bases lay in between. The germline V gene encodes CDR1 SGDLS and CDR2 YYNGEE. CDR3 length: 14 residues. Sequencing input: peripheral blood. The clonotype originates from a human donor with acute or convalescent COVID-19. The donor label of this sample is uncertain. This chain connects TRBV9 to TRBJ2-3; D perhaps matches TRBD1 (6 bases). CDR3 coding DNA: TGTGCCAGCAGTCCAGGGGTTGGCACAGATACGCAGTATTTT. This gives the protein CASSPGVGTDTQYF.